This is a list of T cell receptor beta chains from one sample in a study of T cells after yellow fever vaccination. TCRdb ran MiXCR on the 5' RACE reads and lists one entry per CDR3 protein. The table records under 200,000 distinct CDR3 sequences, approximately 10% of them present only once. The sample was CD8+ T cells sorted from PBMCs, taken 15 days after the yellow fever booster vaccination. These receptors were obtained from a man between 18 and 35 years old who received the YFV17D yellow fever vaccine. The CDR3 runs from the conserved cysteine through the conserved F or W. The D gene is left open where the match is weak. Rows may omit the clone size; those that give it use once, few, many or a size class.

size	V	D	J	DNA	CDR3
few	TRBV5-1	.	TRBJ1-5	TGCGCCAGCAGAGAAGGTGACAATCAGCCCCAGCATTTT	CASREGDNQPQHF
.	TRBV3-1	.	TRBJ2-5	TGTGCCAGCAGCCAAGAGGTTTTTCGGTCTGGGTACCCCCAAGAGACCCAGTACTTC	CASSQEVFRSGYPQETQYF
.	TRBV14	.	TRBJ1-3	TGTGCCAGCAGCCAAGCACAGCTCTCCGGAAACACCATATATTTT	CASSQAQLSGNTIYF
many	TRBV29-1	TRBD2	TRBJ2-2	TGCAGCTTTGCTGGAGATAGCGGGGGGGCTGTTGCCGGGGAGCTGTTTTTT	CSFAGDSGGAVAGELFF
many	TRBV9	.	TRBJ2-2	TGTGCCAGCAGCGTGACCGTGCTAGCTGCCGGGGGGCCCACCTCGAACACCGGGGAGCTGTTTTTT	CASSVTVLAAGGPTSNTGELFF
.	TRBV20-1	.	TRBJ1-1	TGCAGTGCTAGAGATCCGGCAGCTTGGAACACTGAAGCTTTCTTT	CSARDPAAWNTEAFF
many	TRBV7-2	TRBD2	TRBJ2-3	TGTGCCAGCAGCTTATTAGCGGGGGGTGGCACAGATACGCAGTATTTT	CASSLLAGGGTDTQYF
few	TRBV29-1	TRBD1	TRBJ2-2	TGCAGCGCCCGAGACCGGGACAGCACCGGGGAGCTGTTTTTT	CSARDRDSTGELFF
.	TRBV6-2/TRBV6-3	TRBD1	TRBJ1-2	TGTGCCAGCAGGAGGGACAGGGACTTCGGTGGCTACACCTTC	CASRRDRDFGGYTF
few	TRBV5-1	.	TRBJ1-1	TGCGCCAGCAGCTTGTTTGGCGGAGGCACTGAAGCTTTCTTT	CASSLFGGGTEAFF
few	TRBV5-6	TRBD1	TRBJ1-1	TGTGCCAGCAGCTTGGTACAGGGGCCGAACACTGAAGCTTTCTTT	CASSLVQGPNTEAFF
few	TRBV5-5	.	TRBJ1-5	TGTGCCAGCAGTATAGCGGGGGGCAATCAGCCCCAGCATTTT	CASSIAGGNQPQHF
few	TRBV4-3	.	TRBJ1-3	TGCGCCAGCAGCCAAGAAAATAGACCAAACACCATATATTTT	CASSQENRPNTIYF
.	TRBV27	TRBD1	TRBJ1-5	TGTGCCAGCGGACAGGGCAATCAGCCCCAGCATTTT	CASGQGNQPQHF
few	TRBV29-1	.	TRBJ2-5	TGCAGCGTTGGCATTTGGGCAGGGACATACCAAGAGACCCAGTACTTC	CSVGIWAGTYQETQYF
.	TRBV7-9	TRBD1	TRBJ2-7	TGTGCCAGCGTGGACTGGGACAGCAGCTCCTACGAGCAGTACTTC	CASVDWDSSSYEQYF
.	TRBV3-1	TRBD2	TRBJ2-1	TGTGCCAGCAGCCAAGAGGCGGGGGGCTCTTACAATGAGCAGTTCTTC	CASSQEAGGSYNEQFF
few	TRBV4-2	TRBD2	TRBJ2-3	TGTGCCAGCAGCCTACTAGCGGGGAGTCCAGATACGCAGTATTTT	CASSLLAGSPDTQYF
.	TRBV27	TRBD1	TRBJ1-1	TGTGCCAGCAGTTCCCAGACAGGGACTGTAATGAACACTGAAGCTTTCTTT	CASSSQTGTVMNTEAFF
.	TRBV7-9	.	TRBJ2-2	TGTGCCAGCATCGAAAAGGACGGAGAGAACACCGGGGAGCTGTTTTTT	CASIEKDGENTGELFF
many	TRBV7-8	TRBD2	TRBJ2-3	TGTGCCAGCAGCTTACAAAGGCTAGCGGGGGGCCTAGATACGCAGTATTTT	CASSLQRLAGGLDTQYF
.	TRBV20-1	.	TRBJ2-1	TGCAGTGCTTTTCCGGGGGGCCTGTCCTACAATGAGCAGTTCTTC	CSAFPGGLSYNEQFF
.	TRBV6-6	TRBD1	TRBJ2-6	TGTGCCAGCAGTCCAGGGACAGGGTGGGCTGGGGCCAACGTCCTGACTTTC	CASSPGTGWAGANVLTF
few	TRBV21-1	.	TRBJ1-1	TGTGCCAGCAGCAAAGGAAAAGGACACACTAACACTGAAGCTTTCTTT	CASSKGKGHTNTEAFF
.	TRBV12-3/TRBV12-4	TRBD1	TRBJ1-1	TGTGCCAGCAGTACTCTCAGGGGGCGGTCCTCGGACACTGAAGCTTTCTTT	CASSTLRGRSSDTEAFF
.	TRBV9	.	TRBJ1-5	TGTGCCAGCAGCGTAGGAGACAGTCAGCAGCCCCAGCATTTT	CASSVGDSQQPQHF
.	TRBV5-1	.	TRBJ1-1	TGCGCCAGCAGCTTGTTATCGTGGAACACTGAAGCTTTCTTT	CASSLLSWNTEAFF
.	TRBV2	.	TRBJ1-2	TGTGCCAGCAGTCCGGGGGGGGGTAGCTATGGCTACACCTTC	CASSPGGGSYGYTF
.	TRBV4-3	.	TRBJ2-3	TGCGCCAGCAGCCAAGAACAGAGGGGGGGCTTGAATACGCAGTATTTT	CASSQEQRGGLNTQYF
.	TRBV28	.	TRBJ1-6	TGTGCCAGCAGTTCCGAAACAGGGCGAGGGAATTCACCCCTCCACTTT	CASSSETGRGNSPLHF
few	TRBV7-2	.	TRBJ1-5	TGTGCCAGCAGCCCCAGCCCTGGCTATCAGCCCCAGCATTTT	CASSPSPGYQPQHF
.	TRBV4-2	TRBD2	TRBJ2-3	TGTGCCAGCAGCCAATCAATTAGCGGGGGCACAGATACGCAGTATTTT	CASSQSISGGTDTQYF
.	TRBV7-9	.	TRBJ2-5	TGTGCCAGCAGCTTGGACACAAACCAAGAGACCCAGTACTTC	CASSLDTNQETQYF
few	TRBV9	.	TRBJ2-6	TGTGCCAGCAGCGTAGTAACAGGGTATCCTCTAACTGGGGCCAACGTCCTGACTTTC	CASSVVTGYPLTGANVLTF
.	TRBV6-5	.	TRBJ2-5	TGTGCCAGCAGTCACATGACGGACAAAGAGACCCAGTACTTC	CASSHMTDKETQYF
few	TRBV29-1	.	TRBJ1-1	TGCAGCGTGGCCTATATGAACACTGAAGCTTTCTTT	CSVAYMNTEAFF
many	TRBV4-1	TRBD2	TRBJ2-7	TGCGCCAGCAGCCTCGGACTAGGGGCATCCGACGAGCAGTACTTC	CASSLGLGASDEQYF
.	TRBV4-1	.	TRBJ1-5	TGCGCCAGCAGCCAAGATTTACAGGGTTATAGCAATCAGCCCCAGCATTTT	CASSQDLQGYSNQPQHF
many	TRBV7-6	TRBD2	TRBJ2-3	TGTGCCAGCAGTTCTAGCGGGGGGGCCTTGGATACGCAGTATTTT	CASSSSGGALDTQYF
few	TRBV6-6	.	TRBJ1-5	TGTGCCAGCAGTTACCCTAAACAGGGAGATCAGCCCCAGCATTTT	CASSYPKQGDQPQHF
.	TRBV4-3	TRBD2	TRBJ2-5	TGCGCCAGCAGCCACGTACTAGCGGGGGACTCCCAAGAGACCCAGTACTTC	CASSHVLAGDSQETQYF
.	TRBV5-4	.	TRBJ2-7	TGTGCCAGCAGCTTGATAATGGGCTACGAGCAGTACTTC	CASSLIMGYEQYF
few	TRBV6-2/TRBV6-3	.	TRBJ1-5	TGTGCCAGCAGTTACAGTAGGGGGACTGGTGGCAATCAGCCCCAGCATTTT	CASSYSRGTGGNQPQHF
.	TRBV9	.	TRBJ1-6	TGTGCCAGCAGCCGATACGACAAGGCTTCACCCCTCCACTTT	CASSRYDKASPLHF
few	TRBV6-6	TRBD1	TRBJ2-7	TGTGCCAGCAGTGATGACAGGGCTCTTTTCAGGCACGAGCAGTACTTC	CASSDDRALFRHEQYF
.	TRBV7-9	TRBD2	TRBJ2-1	TGTGCCAGCAGCTGGTTTGGCGGGGGGGCCGCTACCTACAATGAGCAGTTCTTC	CASSWFGGGAATYNEQFF